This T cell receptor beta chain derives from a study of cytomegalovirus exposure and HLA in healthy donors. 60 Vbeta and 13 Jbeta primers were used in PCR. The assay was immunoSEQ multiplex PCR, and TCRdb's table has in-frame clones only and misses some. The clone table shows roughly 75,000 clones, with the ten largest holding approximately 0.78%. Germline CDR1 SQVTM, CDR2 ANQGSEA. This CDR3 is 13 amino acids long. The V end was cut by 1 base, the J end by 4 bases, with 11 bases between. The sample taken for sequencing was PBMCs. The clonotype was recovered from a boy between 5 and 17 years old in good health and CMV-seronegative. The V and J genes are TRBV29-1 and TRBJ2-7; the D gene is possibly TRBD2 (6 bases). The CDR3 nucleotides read TGCAGCGTTGAAGGGGGGGACGGATACGAGCAGTACTTC. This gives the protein CSVEGGDGYEQYF.